This T cell receptor (beta chain) was documented in a study of beta chain features in type 1 diabetes (dated by TCRdb to 2016 to 2018). Looking at the study overall: No differences in mean age, gender distribution, total cell number or subset yield were found between patients and healthy donors. A total of some 100,000,000 sorted cells were examined across all samples, and a strong correlation was observed between cell number per subset and RNA yield. In the study, TCRB repertoires of sorted circulating CD4+ T cell subsets from recently diagnosed type 1 diabetes patients were compared with those of matched healthy donors. Naive and central memory subsets were obtained from all 30 or so donors, but regulatory and stem cell-like memory subsets were isolated from only 8 patients and 8 healthy donors.

Each donor gave one peripheral blood draw, averaging roughly 120 mL, which was collected into heparinised tubes. Naive, central memory, regulatory and stem cell-like memory CD4+ T cells were sorted on a BD FACSAria II using a panel including CD45RO, CCR7, CD25, CD127, CD95 and CD27. Purity was above 95% for every sorted population. PBMCs were separated immediately by Lymphoprep density gradient centrifugation and were stained directly, without being cultured. So that batch effects would be minimized, each experiment stained and sorted samples in pairs, pairing one healthy donor with one patient. Broad study findings and their caveats: A moderate but significant shortening of TCRB CDR3 length was observed in type 1 diabetes patients in all four CD4+ subsets. Shorter templates might have been favored by PCR, but patient and control samples were amplified and corrected together, so both groups would have been affected equally by any skew. Naive, central memory and regulatory TCRB repertoires appeared to be more alike among patients than among healthy donors. Because small numbers of individuals were included in the HLA sub-analyses, any influence of HLA type on TCRB rearrangement was left unresolved. Sequencing cDNA rather than genomic DNA could over-represent highly expressing activated cells, although activation and CD3 levels did not differ between groups. At VDJ recombination sites, type 1 diabetes patients had fewer insertions and more deleted nucleotides, which implies abnormalities in thymic rearrangement.

This clone was counted only a few times. No cognate antigen has been identified for it. There are no base qualities to consult, and no much larger clone falls within one base. CDR1 and CDR2, per the germline V gene, are MNHEY and SVGAGI. Trimming removed 0 bases from V and 2 bases from J, leaving 4 bases between the germline ends. The CDR3, from cysteine to phenylalanine, totals 13 residues. Of all the DNA, just the CDR3 is kept, 39 bases in frame from base 1. The High Capacity cDNA Reverse Transcription Kit was used to reverse transcribe all of the isolated RNA, meaning that expressed TCRB transcripts were what got sequenced. Deep immunoSEQ sequencing was performed on naive, central memory and regulatory T cell samples, with an average of approximately 4 million total reads per sample. After sorted cells were lysed in RLT buffer, RNA was extracted with DNase-treated RNeasy Micro or Mini kits, with the choice depending on cell number. Each cell subset was processed separately to prevent cross-contamination, with patient and healthy donor samples processed together. The immunoSEQ multiplex PCR was used to amplify TCRB sequences from cDNA, yielding 87-bp fragments that span the CDR3 region. Sequencing of the amplicons was performed on the Illumina HiSeq platform. As for the original processing: PCR bias was computationally corrected using synthetic template baselines, reads within Hamming distance 2 were collapsed, and singletons that could not be merged were discarded. Reads were aligned to IMGT to assign V, D and J genes, CDR3 length, and insertions or deletions at six rearrangement sites. Within each subset, clonotype counts were normalized to sorted cell number, and only after that were true diversity and Gini coefficients computed with the tcR R package. The overlap coefficient, calculated on TCRB nucleotide sequences, was used to quantify repertoire sharing. TCRdb took this table from immuneACCESS and kept in-frame rearrangements with V and J called. Such tables lack part of the clones; where checked against another copy, unresolved V genes explain under half of the gap, and the rest is unexplained. That table furnishes V, J and clone size, whereas the DNA furnished D and trimming. In all, the sample holds 120,000 or so clones, and roughly 17% of those were seen once. The ten biggest clones cover 2.6% of the sample.

The V and J genes are TRBV6-5 and TRBJ2-5; the D gene remains uncertain. What was sequenced was central memory CD4+ T cells from blood. The origin of this receptor is a man between 18 and 35 years old with type 1 diabetes. The bases read TGTGCCAGCAGTTACTCAGGGCAAGAGACCCAGTACTTC. Its amino acids are CASSYSGQETQYF.